These 26 T cell receptor beta chains were all obtained from the same sample, sequenced in a study of identical twins. TCRdb independently ran MiXCR on the 5' RACE reads; one entry per CDR3 protein. This table has about 190,000 distinct CDR3 sequences, about 16% appearing once. This same sample was also taken into another study, of T cells expressing NK-cell markers.

Sequencing was carried out using CD8+ T cells sorted from blood. The origin of the receptors is a young woman in good health.

The chain is built from TRBV3-1 and TRBJ2-7; D remains unclear. CDR3 length equals 13 residues. V shed 1 base and J shed 4 bases, with 8 bases lying between them. Germline V CDR1 and CDR2: LGHDT, YNNKEL (reference sequence). Written as DNA, the CDR3 is TGTGCCAGCAGCCAAGTCACGGGTTACGAGCAGTACTTC. Its translation is CASSQVTGYEQYF.

The gene calls are TRBV27 and TRBJ2-3; the D gene is possibly TRBD1 (6 bases). The CDR3 has 15 amino acids. V was cut by 7 bases and J by 1 base, with 15 bases left in between. Germline V gene data show CDR1 as MNHEY and CDR2 as SMNVEV (reference sequence). Here the CDR3 DNA reads TGTGCCAGCACCATGGACAGCATAGGCACAGATACGCAGTATTTT. Amino acids: CASTMDSIGTDTQYF.

In this sample, this clonotype turned up a few times. The chain links TRBV29-1 to TRBJ1-2; 8 positions agree with TRBD1. This CDR3 comprises 13 residues. Trimming cost V 7 bases and J 6 bases; bases outside gene matches: 10. Germline V gene lookup returns CDR1 SQVTM and CDR2 ANQGSEA. This chain's CDR3 is CSALSGTGDGYTF. Written as DNA, the CDR3 is TGCAGCGCCCTATCTGGGACAGGAGATGGCTACACCTTC.

This clonotype was detected a few times. At one end, the junction sequence differs from germline, possibly due to a read error. This rearrangement joins TRBV12-3 or TRBV12-4 to TRBJ2-3; possibly TRBD2 for D (6 bases). This CDR3 comprises 13 residues. Written as DNA, the CDR3 is TGTGCCAGCAGTTTCCCCCTTTCCGAGGACTACCCTTTT. Translated: CASSFPLSEDYPF.

This clonotype was counted only a few times. The chain uses TRBV7-2 and TRBJ2-5; D is unclear. Germline V gives CDR1 SGHTA, CDR2 FQGNSA. Trimming removed 8 bases from V and 1 base from J, with 11 bases in between. CDR3 length equals 13 residues. The CDR3 loop is CASRKDGQETQYF. For the CDR3, the DNA is TGTGCCAGCCGCAAGGACGGCCAAGAGACCCAGTACTTC.

This clonotype was found a few times. The chain uses TRBV7-8 and TRBJ1-4, with D uncertain. The CDR3 is made up of 14 amino acids. CDR1 and CDR2 from the germline V gene are SGHVS and FQNEAQ. V was shortened by 5 bases and J by 4 bases, with 11 bases between the two germline ends. CDR3 coding DNA: TGTGCCAGCAGCGTCGGGTTTCATAATGAAAAACTGTTTTTT. It specifies CASSVGFHNEKLFF.

This chain joins TRBV5-1 and TRBJ1-1, with 8 bases identical to TRBD1. Germline V gene data show CDR1 as SGHRS and CDR2 as YFSETQ. V dropped 3 bases and J dropped 5; count of bases not matched to a gene: 9. This CDR3 is 15 amino acids long. CDR3 bases: TGCGCCAGCAGCTCCATCGGGACAGGAGGGACTGAAGCTTTCTTT. Amino acids: CASSSIGTGGTEAFF. The complete variable domain, with remaining parts taken from reference TRBV5-1 and TRBJ1-1, reads KAGVTQTPRYLIKTRGQQVTLSCSPISGHRSVSWYQQTPGQGLQFLFEYFSETQRNKGNFPGRFSGRQFSNSRSEMNVSTLELGDSALYLCASSSIGTGGTEAFFGQGTRLTVV.

This clonotype showed up many times. The J gene is TRBJ1-5, the V gene TRBV5-1; D not certain. Germline V gene sequence: CDR1 SGHRS, CDR2 YFSETQ. The germline V and J ends were trimmed by 1 base and 5 bases, with 16 bases remaining between them. The CDR3 has 16 amino acids. CDR3 in DNA: TGCGCCAGCAGCTTGTGGGGTTGGCAGGAGGATCAGCCCCAGCATTTT. Its translation: CASSLWGWQEDQPQHF. Complete variable domain (other parts from reference TRBV5-1 and TRBJ1-5): KAGVTQTPRYLIKTRGQQVTLSCSPISGHRSVSWYQQTPGQGLQFLFEYFSETQRNKGNFPGRFSGRQFSNSRSEMNVSTLELGDSALYLCASSLWGWQEDQPQHFGDGTRLSIL.

The V call is TRBV20-1, the J call TRBJ2-1; TRBD2 aligns across 8 bases. This CDR3 comprises 16 residues. Germline V lookup: CDR1 DFQATT, CDR2 SNEGSKA (reference sequence). V shed 8 bases, J shed 0 bases, and the junction held 12 bases outside the gene matches. The CDR3, as DNA: TGCAGTTTTCCCCCCCGGGGGGGCAGCTCCTACAATGAGCAGTTCTTC. Encoded protein: CSFPPRGGSSYNEQFF.

This clonotype has just a few counts. This chain uses TRBV7-9 with TRBJ2-5, with TRBD2 as a possible D gene (6 bases). The CDR3 runs to 13 residues. Germline V CDR1 and CDR2: SEHNR, FQNEAQ (reference sequence). V was pared by 5 bases and J by 5 bases, with 12 bases between. The chain's CDR3 is CASSPGVWETQYF. CDR3 nucleotide sequence: TGTGCCAGCAGCCCGGGAGTCTGGGAGACCCAGTACTTC.

The sample holds many counts of this clonotype. Relative to the germline gene, one junction end is altered; a read error may explain this. The chain has TRBV12-3 or TRBV12-4 and TRBJ2-7; 7 positions agree with TRBD1. This CDR3 has 15 residues. The CDR3 reads CASSLGPGQAREQYF. Here the CDR3 DNA reads TGTGCCAGCAGCTTAGGTCCTGGACAGGCAAGGGAGCAGTACTTC.

This clonotype was seen a handful of times. The V gene is TRBV20-1, the J gene TRBJ1-2; D perhaps matches TRBD1 (5 bases). V lost 2 bases and J 2 bases, leaving 12 bases between the germline ends. Germline assignment: CDR1 DFQATT and CDR2 SNEGSKA (reference sequence). The CDR3 totals 14 residues. CDR3 in amino acids: CSARPPGGNYGYTF. CDR3 nucleotide sequence: TGCAGTGCTAGACCCCCGGGGGGGAACTATGGCTACACCTTC.

This chain uses TRBV5-6 with TRBJ2-2; D is unresolved. V was trimmed by 3 bases and J by 0 bases, leaving 12 bases between them. Germline CDR1 reads SGHDT; CDR2 reads YYEEEE. The CDR3 covers 16 residues. The CDR3, as DNA: TGTGCCAGCAGCTCCCTTACGGTCACGAACACCGGGGAGCTGTTTTTT. Translating it yields CASSSLTVTNTGELFF.

The V and J genes are TRBV30 and TRBJ2-1; TRBD1 or TRBD2 may be the D gene (5 bases each). The CDR3 consists of 14 residues. Trimming took 0 bases from V and 7 from J, leaving 13 bases between them. Germline-derived CDR1 and CDR2 are GTSNPN and SVGIG (reference sequence). CDR3 sequence reads: CAWSVGTGRNEQFF. The DNA of the CDR3 is TGTGCCTGGAGTGTAGGGACGGGCCGAAATGAGCAGTTCTTC.

This clonotype was recorded at least ten times. This chain joins TRBV27 and TRBJ2-7, with D unresolved. The CDR3 totals 12 residues. In germline, CDR1 is MNHEY, CDR2 SMNVEV (reference sequence). Trimming left V 4 bases short and J 3 bases short, with 7 bases between. In DNA, the CDR3 is TGTGCCAGCAGTTCTGGCTACTACGAGCAGTACTTC. Its translation: CASSSGYYEQYF.

The V call is TRBV6-2 or TRBV6-3, the J call TRBJ2-2; 8 nucleotides agree with TRBD2. Trimming cost V 0 bases and J 3 bases; bases outside gene matches: 6. CDR3 length: 17 residues. CDR1 is MNHEY and CDR2 is SVGEGT in the germline V gene. The CDR3: CASSYSGLEVYTGELFF. Here the CDR3 DNA reads TGTGCCAGCAGTTACTCGGGACTAGAAGTGTACACCGGGGAGCTGTTTTTT.

The chain combines TRBV7-9 with TRBJ2-7, with 8 bases fitting TRBD1. V was clipped by 5 bases and J by 1 base; unmatched bases: 7. The germline V gene has CDR1 SEHNR and CDR2 FQNEAQ (reference sequence). The CDR3 loop spans 15 amino acids. In DNA, the CDR3 is TGTGCCAGCAGCCCGACAGGGGCAAAATCCTACGAGCAGTACTTC. Its protein is CASSPTGAKSYEQYF.

In its sample, this clonotype was seen a few times. The chain carries TRBV3-1 and TRBJ1-5, with 10 positions matching TRBD1. The CDR3 has 14 amino acids. Germline trimming cut 5 bases from V and 7 bases from J; bases unmatched to any gene: 5. Germline V gene data show CDR1 as LGHDT and CDR2 as YNNKEL (reference sequence). The chain's CDR3 is CASSSGTGAQPQHF. The CDR3 nucleotides are TGTGCCAGCAGCTCCGGGACAGGGGCCCAGCCCCAGCATTTT.

This rearrangement joins TRBV6-1 to TRBJ2-3; TRBD1 aligns across 7 bases. The CDR3 sequence is 13 residues long. J gave up 5 bases and V 5 bases, and 4 bases lay outside the gene matches. Germline CDR1 is MNHNS and CDR2 is SASEGT. The chain's CDR3 is CASSLTGQDTQYF. CDR3 coding DNA: TGTGCCAGCAGTCTGACAGGGCAAGATACGCAGTATTTT.

Within the sample, this clonotype is medium-sized (0.01 to 0.1%). CDR3 sequence reads: CASSDSSRGSYNEQFF. CDR3 nucleotide sequence: TGTGCCAGCAGTGACTCGAGTCGGGGCTCCTACAATGAGCAGTTCTTC. V usage is TRBV6-4 and J usage is TRBJ2-1; D is possibly TRBD2 (5 bases). Trimming left V 0 bases short and J 0 bases short, with 9 bases between. CDR1 and CDR2 (germline): MRHNA, SNTAGT. CDR3 size: 16 residues.

This rearrangement joins TRBV13 to TRBJ2-3, with 12 positions matching TRBD2. The V and J ends lost 10 bases and 0 bases, in that order; junction bases with no gene match: 2. The CDR3 is 14 residues long. Per the germline V gene, CDR1 is PRHDT and CDR2 is FYEKMQ (reference sequence). CDR3 residues: CATLAGGSTDTQYF. CDR3 DNA: TGTGCCACCCTAGCGGGAGGGAGCACAGATACGCAGTATTTT.

The chain employs TRBV5-1 and TRBJ2-1; D is ambiguous. The V gene lost 4 bases and the J gene lost 2 bases, with 16 bases spanning the gap. Germline V lookup: CDR1 SGHRS, CDR2 YFSETQ. CDR3 length: 16 residues. CDR3 in amino acids: CASSLNVRITYNEQFF. The CDR3 nucleotides are TGCGCCAGCAGCCTAAACGTCAGGATTACCTACAATGAGCAGTTCTTC.

The chain employs TRBV7-9 and TRBJ2-7, with TRBD1 matching over 9 bases. Losses at the gene ends were 1 base for V and 4 bases for J; bases not matched to a gene: 2. The CDR3 spans 14 residues. Germline CDR1 is SEHNR and CDR2 is FQNEAQ (reference sequence). CDR3 sequence reads: CASSLGTGVYEQYF. The CDR3, as DNA: TGTGCCAGCAGCTTAGGGACAGGGGTATACGAGCAGTACTTC. Full variable domain (missing parts from reference TRBV7-9 and TRBJ2-7): DTGVSQNPRHKITKRGQNVTFRCDPISEHNRLYWYRQTLGQGPEFLTYFQNEAQLEKSRLLSDRFSAERPKGSFSTLEIQRTEQGDSAMYLCASSLGTGVYEQYFGPGTRLTVT.

The chain recombines TRBV11-2 with TRBJ2-3, with a tentative D call TRBD1 (6 bases). Germline-derived CDR1 and CDR2 are SGHAT and FQNNGV. This CDR3 contains 13 residues. With 10 bases removed from V and 0 bases from J, the gap between germline ends came to 11 bases. CDR3 nucleotide sequence: TGTGCCACCAGACAGGCAAGCACAGATACGCAGTATTTT. As protein: CATRQASTDTQYF.

The genes are TRBV20-1 and TRBJ2-3; 10 bases map to TRBD2. The junction had 7 bases not matched to a gene; V was cut back by 5 bases and J by 2 bases. Germline V lookup: CDR1 DFQATT, CDR2 SNEGSKA (reference sequence). The CDR3 loop spans 15 amino acids. CDR3 sequence reads: CSAGSGGVSTDTQYF. In DNA form, the CDR3 reads TGCAGTGCTGGGAGCGGGGGGGTATCCACAGATACGCAGTATTTT.

The J gene is TRBJ2-3, the V gene TRBV2, with D possibly matching TRBD1 (5 bases). This CDR3 has 16 amino acids. Germline CDR1 is SNHLY and CDR2 is FYNNEI. The germline V and J ends were trimmed by 4 bases and 1 base, with 15 bases remaining between them. The chain's CDR3 is CASSGVSQGRTDTQYF. CDR3 coding DNA: TGTGCCAGCAGTGGTGTGTCTCAGGGCCGCACAGATACGCAGTATTTT. Variable domain in full (rest from reference TRBV2 and TRBJ2-3): EPEVTQTPSHQVTQMGQEVILRCVPISNHLYFYWYRQILGQKVEFLVSFYNNEISEKSEIFDDQFSVERPDGSNFTLKIRSTKLEDSAMYFCASSGVSQGRTDTQYFGPGTRLTVL.